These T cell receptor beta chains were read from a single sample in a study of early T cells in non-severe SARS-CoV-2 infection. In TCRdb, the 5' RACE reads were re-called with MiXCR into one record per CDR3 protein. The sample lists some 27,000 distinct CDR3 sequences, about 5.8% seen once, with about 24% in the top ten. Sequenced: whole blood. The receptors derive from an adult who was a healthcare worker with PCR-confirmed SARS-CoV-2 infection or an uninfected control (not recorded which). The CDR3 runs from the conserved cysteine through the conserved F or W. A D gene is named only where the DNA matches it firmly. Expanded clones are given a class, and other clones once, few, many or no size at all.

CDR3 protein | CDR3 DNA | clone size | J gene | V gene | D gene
CASSSQVESTDTQYF | TGTGCCAGCTCATCACAGGTAGAGTCCACAGATACGCAGTATTTT | many | TRBJ2-3 | TRBV18 | .
CASSQDGGSGNEQFF | TGTGCCAGCAGCCAAGATGGAGGGTCGGGCAATGAGCAGTTCTTC | many | TRBJ2-1 | TRBV3-1 | .
CASNLLGVPDTQYF | TGTGCCAGCAACCTGCTCGGGGTACCAGATACGCAGTATTTT | . | TRBJ2-3 | TRBV11-2 | .
CASTRGQGRGEKLFF | TGTGCCAGCACCAGAGGACAGGGTAGAGGGGAAAAACTGTTTTTT | many | TRBJ1-4 | TRBV12-3/TRBV12-4 | TRBD1
CSARLADTDTQYF | TGCAGCGCCAGACTAGCGGATACAGATACGCAGTATTTT | many | TRBJ2-3 | TRBV29-1 | TRBD2
CASSLWTGDQPQHF | TGTGCCAGCAGTTTATGGACAGGGGATCAGCCCCAGCATTTT | many | TRBJ1-5 | TRBV12-3/TRBV12-4 | TRBD1
CASSTRLAGAFNEQFF | TGTGCCAGTAGTACCCGACTAGCGGGGGCCTTCAATGAGCAGTTCTTC | many | TRBJ2-1 | TRBV19 | TRBD2
CASSLVRGSSYEQYF | TGTGCCAGCAGCTTAGTGAGAGGGAGCTCCTACGAGCAGTACTTC | many | TRBJ2-7 | TRBV7-2 | .
CASSLVGEYEQYF | TGTGCCAGCAGCTTGGTAGGGGAGTACGAGCAGTACTTC | many | TRBJ2-7 | TRBV5-4 | .
CSASRPDGAKNIQYF | TGCAGTGCTAGCCGGCCGGACGGGGCCAAAAACATTCAGTACTTC | . | TRBJ2-4 | TRBV20-1 | .
CASTRTLQETQYF | TGTGCCAGCACTAGGACCTTACAAGAGACCCAGTACTTC | few | TRBJ2-5 | TRBV6-1 | .
CASSQVGTHSSNEQFF | TGCGCCAGCAGCCAAGTGGGGACTCACAGTTCGAATGAGCAGTTCTTC | many | TRBJ2-1 | TRBV4-1 | .
CSASFSGRRSNEQFF | TGCAGTGCGTCCTTTAGCGGGAGGAGGAGCAATGAGCAGTTCTTC | many | TRBJ2-1 | TRBV20-1 | TRBD2
CASSLVGQGYGYTF | TGTGCCAGCAGCTTAGTAGGGCAGGGCTATGGCTACACCTTC | many | TRBJ1-2 | TRBV7-2 | .
CASSPGRTDTQYF | TGTGCCAGCAGCCCAGGACGGACAGATACGCAGTATTTT | few | TRBJ2-3 | TRBV5-6 | .
CASSRQGGETQYF | TGTGCCAGTAGCAGACAGGGAGGAGAGACCCAGTACTTC | many | TRBJ2-5 | TRBV19 | .
CATRLPNTEAFF | TGTGCCACCCGACTCCCGAACACTGAAGCTTTCTTT | . | TRBJ1-1 | TRBV28 | .
CASSQGGLRTNYGYTF | TGTGCCAGCAGCCAAGGGGGCCTCCGAACTAACTATGGCTACACCTTC | many | TRBJ1-2 | TRBV3-1 | .
CASSWDVSSYNEQFF | TGTGCCAGCAGTTGGGACGTTAGCTCCTACAATGAGCAGTTCTTC | many | TRBJ2-1 | TRBV5-6 | .
CSGRVIGLAGGWDTQYF | TGCAGTGGAAGAGTTATCGGACTAGCGGGGGGCTGGGATACGCAGTATTTT | many | TRBJ2-3 | TRBV20-1 | TRBD2
CSVGDTRSTEAFF | TGCAGCGTAGGGGACACCCGATCAACTGAAGCTTTCTTT | . | TRBJ1-1 | TRBV29-1 | .
CASSESNGIRYGYTF | TGCGCCAGCAGTGAGTCGAACGGGATCCGCTATGGCTACACCTTC | . | TRBJ1-2 | TRBV10-2 | .
CASSLISRVSTGELFF | TGTGCCAGCAGCTTGATTAGCAGGGTATCCACCGGGGAGCTGTTTTTT | many | TRBJ2-2 | TRBV5-6 | .
CSARDAQGGSDTEAFF | TGCAGTGCTAGAGATGCACAGGGGGGGTCGGACACTGAAGCTTTCTTT | many | TRBJ1-1 | TRBV20-1 | TRBD1
CASSLNTGGTEQFF | TGTGCCAGCAGCTTAAACACAGGGGGGACCGAGCAGTTCTTC | . | TRBJ2-1 | TRBV7-3 | TRBD1
CSARPPSSYEQYF | TGCAGTGCTAGGCCTCCCAGCTCCTACGAGCAGTACTTC | many | TRBJ2-7 | TRBV20-1 | .
CASMDRNEQFF | TGTGCCAGCATGGACCGGAATGAGCAGTTCTTC | many | TRBJ2-1 | TRBV12-3/TRBV12-4 | .
CAIQEDRAYEQYF | TGTGCCATTCAAGAAGACAGGGCCTACGAGCAGTACTTC | . | TRBJ2-7 | TRBV6-6 | TRBD1
CASSLTVSSPLHF | TGTGCCAGCAGCTTAACAGTTAGTTCACCCCTCCACTTT | many | TRBJ1-6 | TRBV5-5 | .
CASRTWDEQFF | TGTGCCAGCAGAACCTGGGATGAGCAGTTCTTC | many | TRBJ2-1 | TRBV11-2 | .
CASSYSIGLGELFF | TGTGCCAGCAGTTACTCGATTGGCCTCGGGGAGCTGTTTTTT | many | TRBJ2-2 | TRBV6-5 | .
CASSSVGAGFYNEQFF | TGTGCCAGCAGCTCTGTAGGAGCGGGATTCTACAATGAGCAGTTCTTC | many | TRBJ2-1 | TRBV11-2 | TRBD2
CASSQLAGVTTDTQYF | TGTGCCAGCAGCCAACTAGCGGGGGTTACCACAGATACGCAGTATTTT | many | TRBJ2-3 | TRBV4-2 | TRBD2
CASSLDRGIYEQYF | TGTGCCAGCAGTCTTGACAGGGGGATATACGAGCAGTACTTC | few | TRBJ2-7 | TRBV28 | TRBD1
CASSLDLRAREAFF | TGTGCCAGCAGCTTAGATCTCAGAGCTCGCGAAGCTTTCTTT | . | TRBJ1-1 | TRBV7-8 | .
CASSHLDIMTYNEQFF | TGCGCCAGCAGCCACCTGGACATCATGACCTACAATGAGCAGTTCTTC | . | TRBJ2-1 | TRBV4-1 | .
CASSFPGQGSVFF | TGTGCCAGCTCATTTCCGGGACAGGGGTCCGTTTTCTTT | . | TRBJ1-1 | TRBV18 | TRBD1
CATSRGFSGGPEQFF | TGTGCCACCAGCAGAGGATTTAGCGGGGGACCCGAGCAGTTCTTC | many | TRBJ2-1 | TRBV15 | TRBD2
CASSPNLDRGLVNEQFF | TGTGCCAGCAGCCCAAACCTAGACAGGGGTTTAGTCAATGAGCAGTTCTTC | few | TRBJ2-1 | TRBV7-9 | TRBD1
CSASWRQNTEAFF | TGCAGTGCTAGTTGGCGGCAGAACACTGAAGCTTTCTTT | many | TRBJ1-1 | TRBV20-1 | .
CSARVQGVYQPQHF | TGCAGTGCTAGAGTACAGGGGGTTTATCAGCCCCAGCATTTT | few | TRBJ1-5 | TRBV20-1 | TRBD1
CASSQERGRSGGGNEQFF | TGCGCCAGCAGCCAAGAGCGTGGTCGGAGCGGGGGAGGCAATGAGCAGTTCTTC | . | TRBJ2-1 | TRBV4-1 | TRBD2
CASSLIGPGGDTQYF | TGTGCCAGCAGCTTAATAGGTCCCGGGGGAGATACGCAGTATTTT | . | TRBJ2-3 | TRBV11-2 | .
CSARDRDITYEQYF | TGCAGTGCTAGAGATAGGGACATAACCTACGAGCAGTACTTC | . | TRBJ2-7 | TRBV20-1 | .